These 17 T cell receptor beta chains were all obtained from the same sample, sequenced in a study of blood T cell repertoires in COVID-19. The data were produced by immunoSEQ multiplex PCR, yet TCRdb's version contains in-frame clones alone and is incomplete. In the table there are about 79,000 clones, approximately 90% of which are singletons. What was sequenced was peripheral blood. These receptors all stem from a man between 70 and 80 years old with active or convalescent COVID-19.

CDR3 loop: CASSRGGTEYEQYF. In DNA form, the CDR3 reads TGCGCCAGCAGTCGGGGGGGTACTGAATACGAGCAGTACTTC. The chain links TRBV5-1 to TRBJ2-7; 8 bases are shared with TRBD2. Germline V gene lookup returns CDR1 SGHRS and CDR2 YFSETQ. This CDR3 is 14 amino acids long. J gave up 4 bases and V 5 bases, and 8 bases lay outside the gene matches.

This clone was counted once. This sequence joins TRBV19 and TRBJ1-1; D is uncertain. The V end lost 5 bases, the J end lost 3 bases, and 10 bases lay between the germline ends. Germline V CDR1 and CDR2: LNHDA, SQIVND (reference sequence). The CDR3 length is 13 residues. CDR3 amino acids: CASSFNRDTEAFF. CDR3 coding DNA: TGTGCCAGTAGTTTCAACCGGGACACTGAAGCTTTCTTT.

J is TRBJ2-5 and V is TRBV11-2; TRBD1 is a possible D gene (5 bases). The CDR3 contains 14 residues. Germline values: CDR1 SGHAT, CDR2 FQNNGV. Between the trimmed V and J ends, which lost 2 bases and 2 bases, there was a span of 9 bases. The CDR3 here is CASSLMDNQETQYF. Here the CDR3 DNA reads TGTGCCAGCAGCTTAATGGACAATCAAGAGACCCAGTACTTC.

The chain has TRBV6-1 and TRBJ1-2; possibly TRBD1 for D (5 bases). The CDR3 runs 11 residues. Trimming stripped 6 bases from V and 12 bases from J, with 14 bases between. CDR1 is MNHNS and CDR2 is SASEGT in the germline V gene. CDR3 sequence (DNA): TGTGCCAGCAGGGAGACGACAGTGCACACCTTC. Residues: CASRETTVHTF.

This clone was detected only once. The rearrangement uses TRBV19 and TRBJ1-1; 9 positions match TRBD1. The CDR3 is 14 residues long. Trimming took 4 bases from V and 4 from J; bases not matched to a gene: 4. Per germline, CDR1 LNHDA and CDR2 SQIVND (reference sequence). The CDR3 coding sequence is TGTGCCAGTAGTACCCCGGGACAGGGCACTGAAGCTTTCTTT. It translates to CASSTPGQGTEAFF.

This chain joins TRBV6-2 or TRBV6-3 and TRBJ1-5, with TRBD1 matching over 8 bases. This CDR3 contains 15 residues. V lost 5 bases and J lost 7; bases outside the gene matches: 10. In germline, CDR1 is MNHEY, CDR2 SVGEGT. Written as DNA, the CDR3 is TGTGCCAGCAGTCTCCCGAACAGGGACAGGCAGCCCCAGCATTTT. The encoded protein is CASSLPNRDRQPQHF.

This sequence joins TRBV2 and TRBJ1-6; TRBD1 matches 8 bases. The CDR3 spans 15 residues. Germline V gives CDR1 SNHLY, CDR2 FYNNEI. Trimming cost V 2 bases and J 7 bases; bases outside gene matches: 4. Written as DNA, the CDR3 is TGTGCCAGCAGTGAACTCGACAGGGGAAATTCACCCCTCCACTTT. This encodes CASSELDRGNSPLHF.

The chain carries TRBV7-9 and TRBJ2-5, with D perhaps matching TRBD1 (5 bases). This CDR3 contains 15 residues. CDR1 and CDR2 (germline): SEHNR, FQNEAQ (reference sequence). Trimming took 7 bases from V and 1 from J, leaving 16 bases between them. The DNA of the CDR3 is TGTGCCAGCACCAATTTGGGGCGGTTCCAAGAGACCCAGTACTTC. Protein sequence: CASTNLGRFQETQYF.

The chain employs TRBV5-1 and TRBJ2-3; tentatively, D is TRBD2 (6 bases). The CDR3 runs to 18 residues. CDR1 SGHRS and CDR2 YFSETQ come from the germline V gene. Trimming pared 4 bases from V and 0 bases from J, leaving 21 bases between. The chain's CDR3 is CASSAGRGTPLSTDTQYF. The CDR3 DNA reads TGCGCCAGCAGCGCGGGGCGCGGGACTCCCCTTAGCACAGATACGCAGTATTTT.

The genes are TRBV4-1 and TRBJ1-4; 8 bases agree with TRBD1. This CDR3 is 14 amino acids long. CDR1 is MGHRA, CDR2 YSYEKL, per germline. With V trimmed by 6 bases and J by 4 bases, 4 bases remained unmatched. The CDR3 DNA sequence: TGCGCCAGCAGTCGGACAGGGAGTAATGAAAAACTGTTTTTT. Protein: CASSRTGSNEKLFF.

The rearrangement uses TRBV20-1 and TRBJ2-1, with 11 bases that match TRBD2. The V and J ends lost 5 bases and 7 bases, in that order; junction bases with no gene match: 16. Germline values: CDR1 DFQATT, CDR2 SNEGSKA (reference sequence). CDR3 length: 17 amino acids. DNA of the CDR3: TGCAGTGCTGGTGGTGGAACGCTAGCGGGAGGCCGGAATGAGCAGTTCTTC. This codes for CSAGGGTLAGGRNEQFF.

The chain uses TRBV9 and TRBJ2-7, with D possibly being TRBD2 (6 bases). The V gene's germline CDR1 is SGDLS and CDR2 YYNGEE. The V gene lost 0 bases and the J gene lost 7 bases, with 17 bases spanning the gap. The length of the CDR3 is 15 residues. This CDR3 reads CASSVEGAGPSEQYF. The CDR3 region has the DNA TGTGCCAGCAGCGTAGAGGGAGCGGGCCCTTCGGAGCAGTACTTC.

The rearrangement links TRBV24-1 to TRBJ2-1; D perhaps matches TRBD1 (6 bases). Germline V gene lookup returns CDR1 KGHDR and CDR2 SFDVKD. Trimming took 5 bases from V and 10 from J, leaving 11 bases between them. The CDR3 has 12 amino acids. The CDR3 DNA reads as TGTGCCACCAGTGGGACAGAGCCCGAGCAGTTCTTC. As protein: CATSGTEPEQFF.

The chain combines TRBV30 with TRBJ1-5, with D possibly matching TRBD1 (6 bases). The CDR3 consists of 13 residues. The germline V gene encodes CDR1 GTSNPN and CDR2 SVGIG (reference sequence). Trimming cost V 3 bases and J 5 bases, with 11 bases left between them. As DNA, the CDR3 is TGTGCCTGGAGCAAACAGGGTTATCAGCCCCAGCATTTT. It specifies CAWSKQGYQPQHF.

The rearrangement joins TRBV19 to TRBJ2-7, with 12 bases that match TRBD2. In germline, CDR1 is LNHDA, CDR2 SQIVND (reference sequence). Trimming took 7 bases from V and 0 from J; bases not matched to a gene: 7. This CDR3 spans 16 amino acids. The CDR3 loop is CASTKGTSGSSYEQYF. CDR3 nucleotide sequence: TGTGCCAGTACCAAGGGGACTAGCGGGTCCTCCTACGAGCAGTACTTC. Based on the CDR3 plus reference TRBV19 and TRBJ2-7, the full variable domain is DGGITQSPKYLFRKEGQNVTLSCEQNLNHDAMYWYRQDPGQGLRLIYYSQIVNDFQKGDIAEGYSVSREKKESFPLTVTSAQKNPTAFYLCASTKGTSGSSYEQYFGPGTRLTVT.

This chain connects TRBV3-1 (or the pseudogene TRBV3-2) to TRBJ1-1; D is unclear. CDR1 and CDR2 from the germline V gene are LGHDT and YNNKEL (reference sequence). V gave up 5 bases and J gave up 3 bases, with 10 bases separating them. CDR3 length: 13 residues. The CDR3 protein is CASSWNTDTEAFF. The CDR3 DNA is TGTGCCAGCAGCTGGAACACAGACACTGAAGCTTTCTTT.

This chain uses TRBV5-1 with TRBJ2-7; tentatively, D is TRBD2 (5 bases). The CDR3 covers 15 residues. The germline gives CDR1 SGHRS, CDR2 YFSETQ. The V gene lost 0 bases and the J gene lost 0 bases, with 10 bases spanning the gap. The CDR3 reads CASSLVAGFSYEQYF. CDR3 sequence (DNA): TGCGCCAGCAGCTTGGTGGCGGGCTTCTCCTACGAGCAGTACTTC.